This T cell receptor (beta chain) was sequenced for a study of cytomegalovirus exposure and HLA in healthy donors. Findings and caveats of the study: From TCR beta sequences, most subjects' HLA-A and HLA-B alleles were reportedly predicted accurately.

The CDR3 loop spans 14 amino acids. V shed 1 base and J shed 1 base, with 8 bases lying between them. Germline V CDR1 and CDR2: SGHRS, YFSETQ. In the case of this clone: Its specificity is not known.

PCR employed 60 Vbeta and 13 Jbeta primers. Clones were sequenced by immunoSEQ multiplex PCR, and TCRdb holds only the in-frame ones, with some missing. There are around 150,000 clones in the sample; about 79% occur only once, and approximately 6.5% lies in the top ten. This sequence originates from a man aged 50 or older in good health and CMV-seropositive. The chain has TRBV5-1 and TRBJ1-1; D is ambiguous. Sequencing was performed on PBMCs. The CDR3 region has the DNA TGCGCCAGCAGCTTGTCTGCGGCGAACACTGAAGCTTTCTTT. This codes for CASSLSAANTEAFF.